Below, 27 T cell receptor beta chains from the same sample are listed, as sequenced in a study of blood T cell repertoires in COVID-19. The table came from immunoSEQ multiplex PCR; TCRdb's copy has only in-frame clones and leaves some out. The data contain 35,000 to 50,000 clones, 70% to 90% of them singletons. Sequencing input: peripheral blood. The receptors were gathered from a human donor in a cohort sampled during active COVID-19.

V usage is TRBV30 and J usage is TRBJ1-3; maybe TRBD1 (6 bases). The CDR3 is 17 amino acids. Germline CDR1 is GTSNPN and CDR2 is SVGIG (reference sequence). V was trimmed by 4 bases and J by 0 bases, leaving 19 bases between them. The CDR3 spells CAWTLGGGSYSGNTIYF. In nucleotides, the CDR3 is TGTGCCTGGACCTTAGGGGGGGGATCTTACTCTGGAAACACCATATATTTT.

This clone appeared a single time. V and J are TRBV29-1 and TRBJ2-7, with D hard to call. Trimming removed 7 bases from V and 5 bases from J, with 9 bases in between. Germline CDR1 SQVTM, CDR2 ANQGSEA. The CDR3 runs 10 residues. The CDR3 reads CSGGTHEQYF. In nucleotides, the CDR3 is TGCAGCGGCGGAACCCACGAGCAGTACTTC.

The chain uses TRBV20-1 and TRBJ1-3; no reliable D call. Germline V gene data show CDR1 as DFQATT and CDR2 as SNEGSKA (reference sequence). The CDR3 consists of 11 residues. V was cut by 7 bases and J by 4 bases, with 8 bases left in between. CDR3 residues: CSVHSGNTIYF. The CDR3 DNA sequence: TGCAGTGTTCACTCGGGAAACACCATATATTTT.

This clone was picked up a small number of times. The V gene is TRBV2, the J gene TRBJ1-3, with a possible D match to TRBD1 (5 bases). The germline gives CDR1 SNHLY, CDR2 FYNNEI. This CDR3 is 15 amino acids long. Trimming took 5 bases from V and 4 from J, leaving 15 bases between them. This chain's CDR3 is CASSSGQGTGNTIYF. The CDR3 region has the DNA TGTGCCAGCAGTTCAGGCCAGGGAACAGGAAACACCATATATTTT.

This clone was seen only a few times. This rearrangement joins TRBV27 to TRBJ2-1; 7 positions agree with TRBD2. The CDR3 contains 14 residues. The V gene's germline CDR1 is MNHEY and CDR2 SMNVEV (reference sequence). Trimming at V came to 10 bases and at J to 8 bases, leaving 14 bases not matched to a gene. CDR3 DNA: TGTGCCACCGCGCGGCCAAGCGGGGCGTATGAGCAGTTCTTC. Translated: CATARPSGAYEQFF.

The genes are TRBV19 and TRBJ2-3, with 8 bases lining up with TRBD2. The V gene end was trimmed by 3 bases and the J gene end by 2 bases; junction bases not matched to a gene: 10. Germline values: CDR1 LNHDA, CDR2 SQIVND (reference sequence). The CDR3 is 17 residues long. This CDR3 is CASSIGVAGGPTDTQYF. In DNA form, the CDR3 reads TGTGCCAGTAGTATCGGGGTGGCGGGAGGACCCACAGATACGCAGTATTTT.

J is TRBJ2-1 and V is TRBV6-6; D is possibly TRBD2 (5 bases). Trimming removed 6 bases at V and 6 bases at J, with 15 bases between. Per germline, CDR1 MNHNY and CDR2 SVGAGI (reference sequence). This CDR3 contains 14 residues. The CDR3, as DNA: TGTGCCAGCAGGATCCGGAGGACCCGCAATGAGCAGTTCTTC. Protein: CASRIRRTRNEQFF.

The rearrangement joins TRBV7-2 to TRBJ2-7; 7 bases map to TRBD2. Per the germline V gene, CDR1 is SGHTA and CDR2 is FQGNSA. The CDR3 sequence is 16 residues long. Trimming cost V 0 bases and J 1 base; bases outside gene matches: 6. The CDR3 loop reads CASSLARRGSSYEQYF. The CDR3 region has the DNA TGTGCCAGCAGCTTAGCGAGGCGGGGGAGTTCCTACGAGCAGTACTTC.

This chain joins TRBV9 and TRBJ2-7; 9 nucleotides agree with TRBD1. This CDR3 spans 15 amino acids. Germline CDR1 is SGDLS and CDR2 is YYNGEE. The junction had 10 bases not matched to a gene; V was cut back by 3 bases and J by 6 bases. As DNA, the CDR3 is TGTGCCAGCAGCGCAGACAGGGGGTTTTCGTCCGAGCAGTACTTC. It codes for CASSADRGFSSEQYF.

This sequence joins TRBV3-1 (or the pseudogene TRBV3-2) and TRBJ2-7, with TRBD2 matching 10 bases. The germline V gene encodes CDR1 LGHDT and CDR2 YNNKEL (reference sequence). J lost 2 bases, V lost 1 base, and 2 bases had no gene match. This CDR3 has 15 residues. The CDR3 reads CASSQVGTSAYEQYF. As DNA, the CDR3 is TGTGCCAGCAGCCAAGTCGGGACTAGCGCCTACGAGCAGTACTTC.

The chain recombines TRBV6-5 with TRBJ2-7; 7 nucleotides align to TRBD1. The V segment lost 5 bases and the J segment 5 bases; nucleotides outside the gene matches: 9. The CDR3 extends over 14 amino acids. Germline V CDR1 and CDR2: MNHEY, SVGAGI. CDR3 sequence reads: CASSRTGVANEQYF. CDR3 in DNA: TGTGCCAGCAGTAGAACAGGGGTTGCCAACGAGCAGTACTTC.

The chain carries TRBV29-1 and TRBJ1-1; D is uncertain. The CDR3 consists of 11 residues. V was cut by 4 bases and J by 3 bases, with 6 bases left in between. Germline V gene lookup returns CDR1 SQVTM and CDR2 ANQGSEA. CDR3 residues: CSVVADTEAFF. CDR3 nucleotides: TGCAGCGTTGTAGCAGACACTGAAGCTTTCTTT.

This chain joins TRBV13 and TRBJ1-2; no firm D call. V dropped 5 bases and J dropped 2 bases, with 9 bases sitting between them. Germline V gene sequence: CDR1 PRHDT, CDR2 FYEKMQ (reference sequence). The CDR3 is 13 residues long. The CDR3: CASSLPVNYGYTF. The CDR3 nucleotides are TGTGCCAGCAGCCTCCCGGTGAACTATGGCTACACCTTC.

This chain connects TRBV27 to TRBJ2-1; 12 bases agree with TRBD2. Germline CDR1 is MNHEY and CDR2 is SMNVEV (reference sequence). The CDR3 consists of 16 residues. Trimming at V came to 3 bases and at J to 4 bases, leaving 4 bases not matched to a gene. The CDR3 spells CASSFWLAGGYNEQFF. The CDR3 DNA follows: TGTGCCAGCAGTTTCTGGCTAGCGGGAGGGTACAATGAGCAGTTCTTC.

The CDR3 loop is CASSGKGTHSNQPQHF. In DNA form, the CDR3 reads TGTGCCAGCAGCGGGAAGGGGACTCATAGCAATCAGCCCCAGCATTTT. The chain employs TRBV7-2 and TRBJ1-5, with D possibly matching TRBD1 (5 bases). There are 16 residues in the CDR3. The germline CDR1 and CDR2 sequences are SGHTA and FQGNSA. Trimming took off 5 bases at V and 0 bases at J, with 14 bases between the two ends.

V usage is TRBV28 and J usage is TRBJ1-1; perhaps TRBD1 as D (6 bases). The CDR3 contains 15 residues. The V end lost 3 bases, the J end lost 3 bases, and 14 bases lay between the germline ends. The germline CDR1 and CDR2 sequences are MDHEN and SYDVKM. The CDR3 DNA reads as TGTGCCAGCAGTTTGCCAGGGGTGGAAGACACTGAAGCTTTCTTT. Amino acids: CASSLPGVEDTEAFF.

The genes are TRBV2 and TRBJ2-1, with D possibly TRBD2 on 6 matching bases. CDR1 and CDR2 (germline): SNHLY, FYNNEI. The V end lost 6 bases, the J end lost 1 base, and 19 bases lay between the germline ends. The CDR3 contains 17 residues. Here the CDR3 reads CASRQIINRGSYNEQFF. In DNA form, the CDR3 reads TGTGCCAGCAGACAGATAATAAATCGGGGGTCCTACAATGAGCAGTTCTTC.

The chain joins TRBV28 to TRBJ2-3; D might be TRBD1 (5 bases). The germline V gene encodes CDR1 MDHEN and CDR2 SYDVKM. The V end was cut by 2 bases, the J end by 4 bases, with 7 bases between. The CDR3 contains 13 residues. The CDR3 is CASSLQGPDTQYF. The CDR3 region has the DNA TGTGCCAGCAGTTTACAGGGCCCAGATACGCAGTATTTT.

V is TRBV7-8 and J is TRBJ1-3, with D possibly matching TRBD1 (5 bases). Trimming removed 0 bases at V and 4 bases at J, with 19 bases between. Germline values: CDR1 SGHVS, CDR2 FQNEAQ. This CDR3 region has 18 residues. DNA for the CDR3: TGTGCCAGCAGCTTAGCTAGATCGGCAGGGCAGTCGGGAAACACCATATATTTT. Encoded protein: CASSLARSAGQSGNTIYF.

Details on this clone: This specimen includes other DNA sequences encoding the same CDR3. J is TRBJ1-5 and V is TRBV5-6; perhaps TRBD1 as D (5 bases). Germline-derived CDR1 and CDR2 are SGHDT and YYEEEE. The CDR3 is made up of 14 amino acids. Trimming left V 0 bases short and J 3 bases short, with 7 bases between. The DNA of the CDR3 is TGTGCCAGCAGCTTGGGACAGTCCAATCAGCCCCAGCATTTT. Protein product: CASSLGQSNQPQHF.

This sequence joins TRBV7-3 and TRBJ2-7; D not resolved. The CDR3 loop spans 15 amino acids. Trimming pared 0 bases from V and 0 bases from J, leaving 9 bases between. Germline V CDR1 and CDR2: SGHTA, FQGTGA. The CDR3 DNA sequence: TGTGCCAGCAGCTTAACTCCGGGTAGCTCCTACGAGCAGTACTTC. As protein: CASSLTPGSSYEQYF.

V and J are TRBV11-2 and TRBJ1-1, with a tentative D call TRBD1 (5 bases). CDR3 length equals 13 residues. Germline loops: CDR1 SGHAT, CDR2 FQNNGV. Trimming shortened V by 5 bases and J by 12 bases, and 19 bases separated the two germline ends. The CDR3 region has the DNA TGTGCCAGCAGCCCCGTCGGGGAGGGACGAACTTTCTTT. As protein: CASSPVGEGRTFF.

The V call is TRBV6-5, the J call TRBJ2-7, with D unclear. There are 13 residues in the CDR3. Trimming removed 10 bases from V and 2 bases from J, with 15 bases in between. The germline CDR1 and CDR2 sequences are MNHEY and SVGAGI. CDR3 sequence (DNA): TGTGCCACCTCTGCTGGCAGAACCTACGAGCAGTACTTC. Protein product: CATSAGRTYEQYF.

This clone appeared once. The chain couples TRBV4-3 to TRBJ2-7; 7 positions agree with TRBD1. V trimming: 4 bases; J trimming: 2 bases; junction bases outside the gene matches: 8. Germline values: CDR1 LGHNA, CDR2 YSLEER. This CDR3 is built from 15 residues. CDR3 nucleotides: TGCGCCAGCAGCCTAGAAAGGGACAGCCCCTACGAGCAGTACTTC. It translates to CASSLERDSPYEQYF.

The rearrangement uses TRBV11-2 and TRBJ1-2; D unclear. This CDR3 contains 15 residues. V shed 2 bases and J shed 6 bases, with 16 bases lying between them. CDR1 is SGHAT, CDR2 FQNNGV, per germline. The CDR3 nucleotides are TGTGCCAGCAGCTTAAGGCACGGCCCTAGTAATGGCTACACCTTC. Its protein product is CASSLRHGPSNGYTF.

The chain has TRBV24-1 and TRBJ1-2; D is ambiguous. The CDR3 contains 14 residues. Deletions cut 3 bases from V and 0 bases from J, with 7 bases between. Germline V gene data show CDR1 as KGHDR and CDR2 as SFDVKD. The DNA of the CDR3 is TGTGCCACCAGTGATGCCAGGACTAACTATGGCTACACCTTC. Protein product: CATSDARTNYGYTF.

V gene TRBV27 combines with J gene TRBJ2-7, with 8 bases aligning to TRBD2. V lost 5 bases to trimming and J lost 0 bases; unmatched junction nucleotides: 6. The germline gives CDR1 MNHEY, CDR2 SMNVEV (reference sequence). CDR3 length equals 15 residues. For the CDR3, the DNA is TGTGCCAGCAGTCCCCTAGCGGGTCCCTCCTACGAGCAGTACTTC. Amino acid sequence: CASSPLAGPSYEQYF.